This TCR beta chain was obtained from a study of T-cell memory formation after mild COVID-19. Study at large: TCR clusters mostly belonged to single donors.

5'RACE primed from the constant segment yielded TCR alpha and TCR beta cDNA libraries bearing sample barcodes and UMIs. TCRdb reanalysed the 5' RACE reads using MiXCR and keeps one entry per CDR3 protein. The sample lists around 140,000 distinct CDR3 sequences, about 19% seen once, with approximately 2.4% in the top ten. Germline CDR1 SEHNR, CDR2 FQNEAQ (reference sequence). V shed 5 bases and J shed 9 bases, with 14 bases lying between them. This CDR3 region has 13 residues. Study results and limitations: CM and EM subsets held most contracting CD4+ clones; EMRA held CD8+ ones. Specificity for SARS-CoV-2 was not confirmed among the second-wave clones peaking on day 37.

This clonotype was seen only a few times. As yet, its antigen is unknown. The sequenced sample was PBMCs or a T cell subset sorted from them (not recorded which). The genes are TRBV7-9 and TRBJ2-1; D is possibly TRBD2 (6 bases). The receptor's source is an adult woman who had mild COVID-19 (a few samples of this study predate the infection). Cell type and time point are not known. The DNA of the CDR3 is TGTGCCAGCAGCCTGGAGGGGAGAGGTGAGCAGTTCTTC. Amino acid sequence: CASSLEGRGEQFF.